This TCR beta chain emerged from a study of shared clonotypes between healthy human individuals. Germline V lookup: CDR1 GTSNPN, CDR2 SVGIG (reference sequence). The CDR3 runs to 11 residues. V gave up 1 base and J gave up 3 bases, with 3 bases separating them. Sequenced by immunoSEQ multiplex PCR; TCRdb stores in-frame clones only, minus some. Of approximately 640,000 clones listed, about 90% are singletons. The genes are TRBV30 and TRBJ1-2; D gene unclear. The sequencing sample was made of memory CD8+ T cells from PBMCs. The sample's subset: CD45RO+ cells pooled with CCR7-negative TemRA cells. The clonotype originates from a man in his late teens or twenties in good health. Some clones in this sample may be carry-over from other donors' samples. The CDR3 is CAWSEDYGYTF. The CDR3 DNA sequence: TGTGCCTGGAGTGAAGACTATGGCTACACCTTC.